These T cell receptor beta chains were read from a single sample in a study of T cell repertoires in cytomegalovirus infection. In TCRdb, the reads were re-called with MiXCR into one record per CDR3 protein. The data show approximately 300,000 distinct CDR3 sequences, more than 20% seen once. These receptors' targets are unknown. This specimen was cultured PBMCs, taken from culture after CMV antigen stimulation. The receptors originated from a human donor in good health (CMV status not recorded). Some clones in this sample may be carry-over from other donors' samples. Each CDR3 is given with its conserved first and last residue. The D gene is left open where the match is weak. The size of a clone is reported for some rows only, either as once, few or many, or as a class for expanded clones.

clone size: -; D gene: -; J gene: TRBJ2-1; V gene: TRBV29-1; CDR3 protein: CSVRTRSYNEQFF; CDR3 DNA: TGCAGCGTTCGGACACGCTCCTACAATGAGCAGTTCTTC
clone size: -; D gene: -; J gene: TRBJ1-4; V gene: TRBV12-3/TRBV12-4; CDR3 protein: CASSLQLQGLNEKLFF; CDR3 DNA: TGTGCCAGCAGTCTTCAACTCCAGGGGCTTAATGAAAAACTGTTTTTT
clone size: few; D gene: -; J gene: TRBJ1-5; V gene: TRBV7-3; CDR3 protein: CASSSPGVGGRRSNQPQHF; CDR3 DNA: TGTGCCAGCAGCTCCCCGGGGGTTGGGGGGCGAAGGAGCAATCAGCCCCAGCATTTT
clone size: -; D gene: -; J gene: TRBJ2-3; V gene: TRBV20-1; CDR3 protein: CSARDRKVLADTQYF; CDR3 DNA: TGCAGTGCTAGAGATAGGAAGGTTTTGGCAGATACGCAGTATTTT
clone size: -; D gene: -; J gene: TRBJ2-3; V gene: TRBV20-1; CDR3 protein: CSAWEATDTQYF; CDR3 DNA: TGCAGTGCCTGGGAGGCCACGGATACGCAGTATTTT
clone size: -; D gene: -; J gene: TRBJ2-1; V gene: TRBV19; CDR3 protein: CASSPGTIGNEQFF; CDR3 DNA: TGTGCCAGTAGCCCCGGGACAATTGGGAATGAGCAGTTCTTC
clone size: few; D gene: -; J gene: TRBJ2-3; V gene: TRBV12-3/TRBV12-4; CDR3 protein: CASSSSQVATDTQYF; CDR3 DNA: TGTGCCAGCAGTTCCTCGCAGGTCGCCACAGATACGCAGTATTTT
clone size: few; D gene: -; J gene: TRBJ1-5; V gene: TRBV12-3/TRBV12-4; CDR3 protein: CASRKVGRGDQPQHF; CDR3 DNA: TGTGCCAGCAGAAAAGTCGGTAGGGGAGATCAGCCCCAGCATTTT
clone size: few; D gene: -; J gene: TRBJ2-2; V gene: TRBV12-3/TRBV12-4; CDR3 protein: CASRGLWGTGTGELFF; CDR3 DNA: TGTGCCAGCAGGGGACTCTGGGGGACGGGGACCGGGGAGCTGTTTTTT
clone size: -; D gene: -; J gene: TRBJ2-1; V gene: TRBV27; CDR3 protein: CASSPTSRVHNEQFF; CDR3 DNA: TGTGCCAGCAGTCCGACCTCCAGGGTACACAATGAGCAGTTCTTC
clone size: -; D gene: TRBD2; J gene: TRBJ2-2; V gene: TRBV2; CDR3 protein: CASSREGTGELFF; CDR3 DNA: TGTGCCAGCAGTAGGGAGGGGACCGGGGAGCTGTTTTTT
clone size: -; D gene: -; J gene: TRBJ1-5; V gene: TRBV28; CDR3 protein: CASTSPGPGGNQPQHF; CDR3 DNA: TGTGCCAGCACTTCCCCCGGGCCGGGGGGCAATCAGCCCCAGCATTTT
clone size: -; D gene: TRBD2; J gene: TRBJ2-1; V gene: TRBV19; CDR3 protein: CASSISGVYNEQFF; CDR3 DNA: TGTGCCAGTAGTATTAGCGGGGTCTACAATGAGCAGTTCTTC
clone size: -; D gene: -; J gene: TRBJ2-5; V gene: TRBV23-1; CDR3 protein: CASPPLHGTFLAETQYF; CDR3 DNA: TGCGCCAGCCCCCCCTTACACGGGACATTCCTCGCGGAGACCCAGTACTTC
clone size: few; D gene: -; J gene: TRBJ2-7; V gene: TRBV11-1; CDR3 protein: CASSDGLSYEQYF; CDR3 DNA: TGTGCCAGCAGCGACGGGCTTTCCTACGAGCAGTACTTC
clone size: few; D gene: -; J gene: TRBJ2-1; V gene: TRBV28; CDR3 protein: CASSSRNYEQFF; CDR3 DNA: TGTGCCAGCAGTTCACGGAACTATGAGCAGTTCTTC
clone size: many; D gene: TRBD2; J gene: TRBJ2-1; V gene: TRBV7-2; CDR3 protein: CASSSYSGADEQFF; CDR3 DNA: TGTGCCAGCAGCTCTTATAGCGGGGCGGATGAGCAGTTCTTC
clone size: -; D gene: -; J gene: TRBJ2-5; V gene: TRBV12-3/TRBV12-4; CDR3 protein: CASSWPGQETQYF; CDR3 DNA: TGTGCCAGCAGTTGGCCAGGACAAGAGACCCAGTACTTC
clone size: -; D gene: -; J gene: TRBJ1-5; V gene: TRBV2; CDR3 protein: CASSGPPQHF; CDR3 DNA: TGTGCCAGCAGTGGCCCCCCCCAGCATTTT
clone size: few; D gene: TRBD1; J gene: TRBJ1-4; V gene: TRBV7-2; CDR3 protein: CASSVSGGAFNEKLFF; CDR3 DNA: TGTGCCAGCAGCGTATCAGGGGGCGCATTTAATGAAAAACTGTTTTTT
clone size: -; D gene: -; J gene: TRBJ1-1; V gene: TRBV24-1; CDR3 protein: CATSDSGSRVGATEAFF; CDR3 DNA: TGTGCCACCAGTGATTCGGGGAGCAGGGTTGGTGCCACTGAAGCTTTCTTT
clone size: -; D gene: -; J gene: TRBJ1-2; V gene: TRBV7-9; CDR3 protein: CASSQVGSYGYTF; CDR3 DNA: TGTGCCAGCAGCCAGGTGGGGTCCTATGGCTACACCTTC
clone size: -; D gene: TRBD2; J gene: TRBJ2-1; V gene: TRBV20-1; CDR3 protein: CSAPKGGRAFGNEQFF; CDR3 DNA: TGCAGTGCCCCAAAGGGCGGGAGGGCATTCGGAAATGAGCAGTTCTTC
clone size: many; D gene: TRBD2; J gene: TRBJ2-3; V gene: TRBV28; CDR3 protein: CASNLVAGGLSTDTQYF; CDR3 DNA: TGTGCCAGCAATTTAGTCGCGGGAGGGTTGAGCACAGATACGCAGTATTTT
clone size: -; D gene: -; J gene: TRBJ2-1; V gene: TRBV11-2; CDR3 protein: CASSLGGAGASYNEQFF; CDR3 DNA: TGTGCCAGCAGCTTAGGGGGGGCGGGAGCATCCTACAATGAGCAGTTCTTC
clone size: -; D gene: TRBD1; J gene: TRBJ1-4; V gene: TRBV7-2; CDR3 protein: CASSPVGLRTGGAGTNEKLFF; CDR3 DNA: TGTGCCAGCAGCCCGGTAGGGCTAAGGACAGGGGGCGCCGGAACTAATGAAAAACTGTTTTTT
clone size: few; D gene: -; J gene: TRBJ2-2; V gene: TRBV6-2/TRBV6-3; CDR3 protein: CASRRVSTGELFF; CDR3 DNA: TGTGCCAGCCGGAGAGTGAGCACCGGGGAGCTGTTTTTT
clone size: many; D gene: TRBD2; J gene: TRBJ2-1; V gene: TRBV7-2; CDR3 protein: CASSLASASGNFNEQFF; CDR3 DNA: TGTGCCAGCAGCTTAGCCTCGGCTAGCGGAAATTTCAATGAGCAGTTCTTC
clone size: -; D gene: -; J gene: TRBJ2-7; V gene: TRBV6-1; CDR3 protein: CASRIGLQIYEQYF; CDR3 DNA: TGTGCCAGCAGGATAGGACTACAAATCTACGAGCAGTACTTC
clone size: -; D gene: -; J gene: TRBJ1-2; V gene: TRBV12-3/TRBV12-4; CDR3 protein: CASSPMHYGYTF; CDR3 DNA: TGTGCCAGCAGCCCGATGCACTATGGCTACACCTTC
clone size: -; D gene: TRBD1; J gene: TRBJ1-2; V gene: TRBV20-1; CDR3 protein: CSAGGDRGYGYTF; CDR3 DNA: TGCAGTGCTGGAGGGGACAGGGGCTATGGCTACACCTTC
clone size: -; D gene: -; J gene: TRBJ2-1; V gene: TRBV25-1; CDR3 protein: CASRGLLINEQFF; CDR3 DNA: TGTGCCAGCAGGGGGCTATTGATAAATGAGCAGTTCTTC
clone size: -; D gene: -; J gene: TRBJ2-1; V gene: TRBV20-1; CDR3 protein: CSARGRDYSYNEQFF; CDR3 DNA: TGCAGTGCTAGAGGTAGAGATTACTCCTACAATGAGCAGTTCTTC
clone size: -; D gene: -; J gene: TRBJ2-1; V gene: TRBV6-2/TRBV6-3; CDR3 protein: CASSWTGEYNEQFF; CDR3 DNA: TGTGCCAGCAGTTGGACTGGCGAGTACAATGAGCAGTTCTTC
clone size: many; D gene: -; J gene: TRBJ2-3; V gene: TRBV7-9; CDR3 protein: CASSAGDLSGRARDTQYF; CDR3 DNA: TGTGCCAGCAGCGCAGGGGATCTTAGCGGGCGGGCCAGGGATACGCAGTATTTT
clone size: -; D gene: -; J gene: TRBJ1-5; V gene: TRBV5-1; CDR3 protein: CASIREGLPCPQHF; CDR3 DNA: TGCGCCAGCATTCGGGAGGGTTTGCCTTGTCCCCAGCATTTT
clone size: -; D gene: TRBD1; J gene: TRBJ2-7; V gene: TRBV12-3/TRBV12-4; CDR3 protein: CASSLGDRGPYEQYF; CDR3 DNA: TGTGCCAGCAGTTTAGGGGACAGGGGACCCTACGAGCAGTACTTC
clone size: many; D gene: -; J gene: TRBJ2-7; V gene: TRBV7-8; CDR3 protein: CASSARQGGFSYEQYF; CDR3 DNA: TGTGCCAGCAGCGCCCGACAGGGAGGCTTTTCTTACGAGCAGTACTTC
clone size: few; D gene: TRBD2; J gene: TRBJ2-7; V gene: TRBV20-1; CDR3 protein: CSVARSGSLAGKDEQYF; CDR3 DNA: TGCAGTGTTGCACGTTCTGGGTCGCTAGCGGGAAAGGACGAGCAGTACTTC
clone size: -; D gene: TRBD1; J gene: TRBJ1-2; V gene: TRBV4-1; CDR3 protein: CASSQEGQGLNFF; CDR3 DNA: TGCGCCAGCAGCCAAGAGGGACAGGGGCTAAACTTCTTC
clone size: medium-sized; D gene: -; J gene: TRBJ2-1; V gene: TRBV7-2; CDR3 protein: CASSLGPTRDEQFF; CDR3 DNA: TGTGCCAGCAGCTTAGGACCCACACGGGATGAGCAGTTCTTC
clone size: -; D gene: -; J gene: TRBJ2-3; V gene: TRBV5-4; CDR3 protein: CASSLGAGVSTDTQYF; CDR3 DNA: TGTGCCAGCAGCTTAGGGGCCGGGGTTAGCACAGATACGCAGTATTTT
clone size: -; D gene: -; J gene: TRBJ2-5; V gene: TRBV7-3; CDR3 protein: CASSFRGEETQYF; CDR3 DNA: TGTGCCAGCAGCTTCAGGGGGGAAGAGACCCAGTACTTC
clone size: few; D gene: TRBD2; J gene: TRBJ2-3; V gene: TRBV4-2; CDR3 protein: CASSQEGVAGEEDTQYF; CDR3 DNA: TGTGCCAGCAGCCAAGAAGGAGTAGCGGGAGAGGAGGATACGCAGTATTTT
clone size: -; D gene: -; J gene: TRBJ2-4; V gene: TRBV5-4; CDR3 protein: CASSPWQGENIQYF; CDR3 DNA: TGTGCCAGCAGCCCGTGGCAGGGCGAAAACATTCAGTACTTC
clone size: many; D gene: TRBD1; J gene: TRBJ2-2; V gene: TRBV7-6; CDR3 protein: CASSPGTGTGELFF; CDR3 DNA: TGTGCCAGCAGCCCCGGGACAGGGACCGGGGAGCTGTTTTTT
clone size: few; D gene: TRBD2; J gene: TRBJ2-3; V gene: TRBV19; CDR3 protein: CASSETLAGTDTQYF; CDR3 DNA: TGTGCCAGTAGTGAAACACTAGCGGGGACAGATACGCAGTATTTT
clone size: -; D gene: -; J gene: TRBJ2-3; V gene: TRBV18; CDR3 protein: CASSPMSVSTDTQYF; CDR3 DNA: TGTGCCAGCTCACCGATGTCAGTGAGCACAGATACGCAGTATTTT
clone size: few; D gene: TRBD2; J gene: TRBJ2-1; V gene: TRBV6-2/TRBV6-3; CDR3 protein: CASSYSTSGRYNEQFF; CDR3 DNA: TGTGCCAGCAGTTACTCAACTAGCGGCCGGTACAATGAGCAGTTCTTC
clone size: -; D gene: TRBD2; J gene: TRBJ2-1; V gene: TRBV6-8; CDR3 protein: CASSYSKREANNEQFF; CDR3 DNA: TGTGCCAGCAGTTACTCGAAGCGGGAGGCCAACAATGAGCAGTTCTTC
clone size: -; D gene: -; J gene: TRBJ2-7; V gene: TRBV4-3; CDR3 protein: CASSQTPGTYEQYF; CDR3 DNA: TGCGCCAGCAGCCAGACCCCAGGTACCTACGAGCAGTACTTC
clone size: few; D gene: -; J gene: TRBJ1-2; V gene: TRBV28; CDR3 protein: CASSGEGNGYTF; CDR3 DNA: TGTGCCAGCAGTGGGGAGGGGAATGGCTACACCTTC
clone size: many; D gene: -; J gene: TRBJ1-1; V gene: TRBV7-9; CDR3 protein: CASSPPTAEAFF; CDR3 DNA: TGTGCCAGCAGCCCCCCAACGGCTGAAGCTTTCTTT